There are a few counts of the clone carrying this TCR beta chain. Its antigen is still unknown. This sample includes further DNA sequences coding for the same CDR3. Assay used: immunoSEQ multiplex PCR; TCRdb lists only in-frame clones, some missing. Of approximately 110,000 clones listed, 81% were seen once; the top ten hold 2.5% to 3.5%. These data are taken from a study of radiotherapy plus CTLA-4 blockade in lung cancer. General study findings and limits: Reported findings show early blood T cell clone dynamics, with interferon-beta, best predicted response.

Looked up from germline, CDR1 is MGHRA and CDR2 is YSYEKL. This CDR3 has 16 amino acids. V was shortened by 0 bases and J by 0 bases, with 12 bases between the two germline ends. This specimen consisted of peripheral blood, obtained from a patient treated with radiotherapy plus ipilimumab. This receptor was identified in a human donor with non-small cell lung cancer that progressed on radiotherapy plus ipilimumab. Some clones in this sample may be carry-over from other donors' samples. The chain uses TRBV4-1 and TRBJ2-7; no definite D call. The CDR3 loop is CASSQDIRETSYEQYF. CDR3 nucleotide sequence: TGCGCCAGCAGCCAAGATATTCGAGAGACCTCCTACGAGCAGTACTTC.